These 10 T cell receptor beta chains were sequenced from one sample in a study of regulatory T cells in long-lasting Graves disease. Time point in this sample: newly diagnosed GD, antithyroid drugs for less than 3 months. After RNA was extracted from PBMCs, the TCR library was made from it. HTBI primers from iRepertoire and Arm-PCR of CDR3 regions yielded the TCR beta libraries. TCRdb redid the calling of the multiplex PCR reads with MiXCR, one entry per CDR3 protein. The data show just over 600,000 distinct CDR3 sequences, with roughly 15% seen just once and 18% held by the top ten. In addition, the sample was reused for a study of T cells in Graves' hyperthyroidism and ophthalmopathy.

Sequencing was performed on peripheral blood mononuclear cells (PBMCs), taken at new diagnosis, from a patient treated with antithyroid drugs. The origin of the receptors is a woman aged 25 to 39 with Graves disease.

This clonotype was found a few times. This chain links TRBV20-1 with TRBJ1-1, with 7 bases aligning to TRBD1. The CDR3 contains 14 residues. CDR1 and CDR2 (germline): DFQATT, SNEGSKA (reference sequence). V dropped 4 bases and J dropped 5; count of bases not matched to a gene: 10. The CDR3 DNA is TGCAGTGCTACGTCGGTCTCAGGGGGGACTGAAGCTTTCTTT. Translating gives CSATSVSGGTEAFF.

The chain combines TRBV6-9 with TRBJ1-4; 8 bases agree with TRBD1. CDR3 length: 15 amino acids. V dropped 3 bases and J dropped 5; count of bases not matched to a gene: 5. Germline CDR1 and CDR2: MNHGY and SVAAGI. This CDR3 reads CASSYWTGPNEKLFF. The CDR3 nucleotides are TGTGCCAGCAGTTACTGGACAGGGCCAAATGAAAAACTGTTTTTT.

This rearrangement joins TRBV25-1 to TRBJ2-7; D may be TRBD1 or TRBD2 (5 bases each). This CDR3 has 14 residues. V was trimmed by 6 bases and J by 5 bases, leaving 17 bases between them. Looked up from germline, CDR1 is MGHDK and CDR2 is SYGVNS. The CDR3 sequence is CASRGPTLLDEQYF. In nucleotides, the CDR3 is TGTGCCAGCAGGGGACCCACCCTTTTGGACGAGCAGTACTTC.

The genes are TRBV7-2 and TRBJ1-1; D not resolved. Trimming left V 3 bases short and J 1 base short, with 12 bases between. Germline loops: CDR1 SGHTA, CDR2 FQGNSA. This CDR3 comprises 15 residues. Here the CDR3 DNA reads TGTGCCAGCAGCTTGATCCCTTCGGGGAACACTGAAGCTTTCTTT. Its translation is CASSLIPSGNTEAFF. Based on the CDR3 plus reference TRBV7-2 and TRBJ1-1, the full variable domain is GAGVSQSPSNKVTEKGKDVELRCDPISGHTALYWYRQSLGQGLEFLIYFQGNSAPDKSGLPSDRFSAERTGGSVSTLTIQRTQQEDSAVYLCASSLIPSGNTEAFFGQGTRLTVV.

This clonotype turned up a few times. CDR3 DNA sequence: TGTGCCACCAGCAGAGGAGGCCGACTCGGGCAGTTCTTC. Its protein is CATSRGGRLGQFF. V usage is TRBV15 and J usage is TRBJ2-1; no firm D call. There are 13 residues in the CDR3. CDR1 LNHNV and CDR2 YYDKDF come from the germline V gene (reference sequence). The germline V and J ends were trimmed by 1 base and 12 bases, with 13 bases remaining between them. Full variable domain (rest looked up from reference TRBV15 and TRBJ2-1): DAMVIQNPRYQVTQFGKPVTLSCSQTLNHNVMYWYQQKSSQAPKLLFHYYDKDFNNEADTPDNFQSRRPNTSFCFLDIRSPGLGDTAMYLCATSRGGRLGQFFGPGTRLTVL.

This clonotype was seen at least ten times. The gene calls are TRBV6-2 or TRBV6-3 and TRBJ1-1; TRBD1 aligns across 7 bases. This CDR3 comprises 14 residues. Germline V gene data show CDR1 as MNHEY and CDR2 as SVGEGT. V dropped 7 bases and J dropped 6; count of bases not matched to a gene: 11. CDR3 bases: TGTGCCAGCACCATACACAGGGGAGGCGCTGAAGCTTTCTTT. This translates into CASTIHRGGAEAFF.

This clonotype has a handful of counts. The chain joins TRBV29-1 to TRBJ1-3, with 7 bases aligning to TRBD1. The CDR3 covers 13 residues. Germline V lookup: CDR1 SQVTM, CDR2 ANQGSEA. With 7 bases clipped from V and 5 bases from J, the junction kept 8 bases outside the gene matches. The CDR3 spells CSASGQIRNTIYF. The CDR3 coding sequence is TGCAGCGCCTCGGGACAGATAAGAAACACCATATATTTT. The entire variable domain, with the rest obtained from reference TRBV29-1 and TRBJ1-3, is as follows: SAVISQKPSRDICQRGTSLTIQCQVDSQVTMMFWYRQQPGQSLTLIATANQGSEATYESGFVIDKFPISRPNLTFSTLTVSNMSPEDSSIYLCSASGQIRNTIYFGEGSWLTVV.

This clonotype was counted ten times or more. The chain has TRBV11-1 and TRBJ1-1; 8 nucleotides align to TRBD1. Germline V gene data show CDR1 as SGHAT and CDR2 as FQDESV (reference sequence). This CDR3 is 14 amino acids long. The ends lost 2 bases at V and 4 bases at J; junction bases unmatched: 3. Here the CDR3 DNA reads TGTGCCAGCAGCTTAACAGGGGGTGTCACTGAAGCTTTCTTT. It translates to CASSLTGGVTEAFF.

This chain links TRBV3-1 with TRBJ2-7; 9 bases line up with TRBD2. The CDR3 spans 15 residues. Per germline, CDR1 LGHDT and CDR2 YNNKEL (reference sequence). Trimming at V came to 5 bases and at J to 7 bases, leaving 12 bases not matched to a gene. Here the CDR3 reads CASSNQAGGVGEQYF. The CDR3 DNA reads TGTGCCAGCAGCAACCAAGCGGGGGGAGTCGGAGAGCAGTACTTC.

This clonotype was counted many times. V and J are TRBV5-1 and TRBJ2-7; TRBD1 might be the D (6 bases). V was cut by 5 bases and J by 5 bases, with 11 bases left in between. CDR3 length: 12 amino acids. Germline V CDR1 and CDR2: SGHRS, YFSETQ. The CDR3 protein is CASREAGDEQYF. CDR3 sequence (DNA): TGCGCCAGCAGAGAGGCAGGGGACGAGCAGTACTTC.